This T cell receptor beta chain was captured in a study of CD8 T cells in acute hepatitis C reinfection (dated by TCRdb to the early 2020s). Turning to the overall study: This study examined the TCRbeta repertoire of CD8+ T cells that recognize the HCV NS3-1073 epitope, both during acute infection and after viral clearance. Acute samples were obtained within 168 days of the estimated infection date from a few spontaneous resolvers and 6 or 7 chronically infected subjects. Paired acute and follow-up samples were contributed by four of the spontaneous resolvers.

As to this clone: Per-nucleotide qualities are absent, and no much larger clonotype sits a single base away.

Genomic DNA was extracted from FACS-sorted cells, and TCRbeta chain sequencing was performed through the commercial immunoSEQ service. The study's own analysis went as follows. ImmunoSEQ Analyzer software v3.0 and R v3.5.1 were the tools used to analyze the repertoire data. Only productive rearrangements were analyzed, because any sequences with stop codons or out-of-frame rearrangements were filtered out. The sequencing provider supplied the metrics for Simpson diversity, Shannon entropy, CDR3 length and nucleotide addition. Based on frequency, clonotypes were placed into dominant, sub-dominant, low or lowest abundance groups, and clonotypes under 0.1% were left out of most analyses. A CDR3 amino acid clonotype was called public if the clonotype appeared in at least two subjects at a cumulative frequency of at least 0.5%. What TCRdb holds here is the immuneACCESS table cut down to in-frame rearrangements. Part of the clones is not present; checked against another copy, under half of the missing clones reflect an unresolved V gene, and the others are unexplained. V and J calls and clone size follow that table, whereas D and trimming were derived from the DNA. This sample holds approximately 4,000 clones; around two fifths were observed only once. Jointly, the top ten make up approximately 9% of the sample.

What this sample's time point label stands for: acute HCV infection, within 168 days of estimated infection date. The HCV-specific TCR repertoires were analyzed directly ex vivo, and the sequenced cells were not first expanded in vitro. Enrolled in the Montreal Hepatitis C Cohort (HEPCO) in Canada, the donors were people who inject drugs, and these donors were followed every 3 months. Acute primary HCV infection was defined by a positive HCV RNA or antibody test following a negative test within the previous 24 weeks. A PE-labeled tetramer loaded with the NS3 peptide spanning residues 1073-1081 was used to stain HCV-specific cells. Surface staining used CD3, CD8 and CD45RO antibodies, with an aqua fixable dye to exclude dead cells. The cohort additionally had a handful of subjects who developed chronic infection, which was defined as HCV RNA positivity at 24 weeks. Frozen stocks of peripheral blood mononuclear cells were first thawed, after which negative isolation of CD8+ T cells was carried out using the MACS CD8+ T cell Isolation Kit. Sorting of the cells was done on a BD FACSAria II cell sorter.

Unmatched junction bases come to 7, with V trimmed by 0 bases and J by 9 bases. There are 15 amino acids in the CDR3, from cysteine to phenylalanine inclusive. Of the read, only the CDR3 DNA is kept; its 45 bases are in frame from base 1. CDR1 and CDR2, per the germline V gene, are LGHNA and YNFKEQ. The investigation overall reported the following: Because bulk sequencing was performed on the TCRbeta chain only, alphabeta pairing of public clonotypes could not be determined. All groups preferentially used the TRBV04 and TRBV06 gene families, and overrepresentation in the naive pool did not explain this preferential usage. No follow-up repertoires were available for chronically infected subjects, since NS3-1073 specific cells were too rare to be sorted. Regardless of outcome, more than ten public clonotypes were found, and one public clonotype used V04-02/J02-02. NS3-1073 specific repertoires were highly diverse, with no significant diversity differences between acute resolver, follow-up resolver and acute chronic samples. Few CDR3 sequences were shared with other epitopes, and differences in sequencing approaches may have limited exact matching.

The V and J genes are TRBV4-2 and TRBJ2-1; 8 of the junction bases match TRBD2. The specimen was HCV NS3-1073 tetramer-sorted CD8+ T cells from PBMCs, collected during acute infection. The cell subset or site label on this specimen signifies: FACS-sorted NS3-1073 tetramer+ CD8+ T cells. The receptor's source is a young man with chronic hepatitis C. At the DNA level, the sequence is TGTGCCAGCAGCCAAGAACCGGGAGGGCCGGGTGAGCAGTTCTTC. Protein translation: CASSQEPGGPGEQFF.